The clone carrying this T cell receptor (beta chain) was detected many times. Samples came from axillary lymph nodes draining the breast cancer. One entry per CDR3 protein results from TCRdb running MiXCR on the multiplex PCR reads. The sample has roughly 120,000 distinct CDR3 sequences; nearly 20% are singletons. The V gene's germline CDR1 is SGHTA and CDR2 FQGTGA. V lost 4 bases, J lost 4 bases, and 3 bases stayed unmatched. This CDR3 spans 13 amino acids. The sample is drawn from a study of breast tumors, draining lymph nodes, adjacent tissues. The material sequenced was axillary lymph node tissue. This receptor was identified in a female donor with breast cancer. Some clones in this sample may be carry-over from other donors' samples. This chain connects TRBV7-3 to TRBJ2-5, with TRBD2 matching 7 bases. The CDR3 reads CASSSVAGETQYF. The CDR3 bases are TGTGCCAGCAGCTCAGTAGCGGGAGAGACCCAGTACTTC.